This is a list of T cell receptor beta chains from one sample in a study of response to subunit inactivated influenza vaccine. MiXCR, run by TCRdb on the RT-PCR reads, gives a single entry per CDR3 protein. In the table there are roughly 630,000 distinct CDR3 sequences, 14% of which are singletons. The specimen was PBMCs from blood, collected approximately 15 days before vaccination. The receptors stem from a man between 50 and 59 years old who received an inactivated influenza vaccine. Both conserved end residues are part of each CDR3. D genes are given only for firm matches. Clone size is stated in some rows and not others, as once, few, many or a class when expanded.

j_call clone_size v_call d_call cdr3_nt cdr3_aa
TRBJ2-5 . TRBV14 . TGTGCCAGCAGTACCCAGGATTTTAGCACCCAGTACTTC CASSTQDFSTQYF
TRBJ1-4 . TRBV19 . TGTGCCAGTAGTCGGCAGAGGAATGAAAAACTGTTTTTT CASSRQRNEKLFF
TRBJ2-3 many TRBV4-2 TRBD1 TGTGCCAGCAGCCAAGAGGGACAGAGGGGCACAGATACGCAGTATTTT CASSQEGQRGTDTQYF
TRBJ1-5 few TRBV12-3/TRBV12-4 . TGTGCCAGCAGTCCTCTGGGTTTGGAGAGCAATCAGCCCCAGCATTTT CASSPLGLESNQPQHF
TRBJ2-7 few TRBV7-2 . TGTGCCAGCAGCCCCTTAGTGAGGCGCAACTACGAGCAGTACTTC CASSPLVRRNYEQYF
TRBJ1-2 few TRBV9 TRBD1 TGTGCCAGCAGCGTAGGGACCGGGACAGGACCTCGCGGCGGCTACACCTTC CASSVGTGTGPRGGYTF
TRBJ2-7 . TRBV28 TRBD1 TGTGCCAGCAGTTCACCCGGGACAGACTCCTACGAGCAGTACTTC CASSSPGTDSYEQYF
TRBJ2-1 . TRBV9 TRBD2 TGTGCCAGCAGCCTACGAGCGGGAGGTAGTTCCTACAATGAGCAGTTCTTC CASSLRAGGSSYNEQFF
TRBJ2-1 many TRBV6-2/TRBV6-3 . TGTGCCAGCACCGAAGGGTCGGGGAAATCCTACAATGAGCAGTTCTTC CASTEGSGKSYNEQFF
TRBJ2-3 . TRBV6-2/TRBV6-3 . TGTGCCAGCAGTTTACTACACTCGGCCACAGATACGCAGTATTTT CASSLLHSATDTQYF
TRBJ2-3 few TRBV20-1 TRBD2 TGCAGTGCAAAGACTAGCGGGAGTTTCGCAGATACGCAGTATTTT CSAKTSGSFADTQYF
TRBJ2-6 few TRBV10-3 . TGTGCCACCTCTCAAAGTCCGGAGAACTCTGGGGCCAACGTCCTGACTTTC CATSQSPENSGANVLTF
TRBJ1-6 many TRBV5-1 . TGCGCCAGCAGCCCCGGGACATCGCGAGGGGATTCACCCCTCCACTTT CASSPGTSRGDSPLHF
TRBJ2-3 few TRBV6-2/TRBV6-3 . TGTGCCAGCAGCCGCAACGCGGGGGCAGGAGCTGGTACGCAGTATTTT CASSRNAGAGAGTQYF
TRBJ2-4 . TRBV2 . TGTGCCAGCAGAGGGGTCTTACCAGTAATGTACGTTCAGTACTTC CASRGVLPVMYVQYF
TRBJ2-5 . TRBV6-1 . TGTGCCAGCAGAGTACTACGGGACGGGAAGACCCAGTACTTC CASRVLRDGKTQYF
TRBJ2-2 many TRBV4-3 . TGCGCCAGCAGCCAAGGCCGGGACGGGAACACCGGGGAGCTGTTTTTT CASSQGRDGNTGELFF
TRBJ1-2 few TRBV20-1 . TGCAGTGCCCTGGGGACGGCCGCTAACTATGGCTACACCTTC CSALGTAANYGYTF
TRBJ1-6 few TRBV6-5 TRBD1 TGTGCCAGCAGTTACCCGACAGGGGGGGGGAATTCACCCCTCCACTTT CASSYPTGGGNSPLHF
TRBJ2-7 few TRBV7-2 . TGTGCCAGCAGCCCTCTGGGGCCCGGCGAGCAGTACTTC CASSPLGPGEQYF
TRBJ2-3 . TRBV11-1 . TGTGCCAGCAGCGGGAGTGCGGGAGATACGCAGTATTTT CASSGSAGDTQYF
TRBJ2-3 many TRBV29-1 . TGCAGCGTTGAAGATAGGGGGGATTACACAGATACGCAGTATTTT CSVEDRGDYTDTQYF
TRBJ2-1 . TRBV4-2 TRBD2 TGTGCCAGCAGCCCAAGCGGGAGTATTTATGAGCAGTTCTTC CASSPSGSIYEQFF
TRBJ1-1 . TRBV10-3 . TGTGCCATCAGTGAGTCGGGGAGTTTACCCATGAACACTGAAGCTTTCTTT CAISESGSLPMNTEAFF
TRBJ2-7 . TRBV27 TRBD2 TGTGCCAGCAGTTACGGGAGGAAAAACTACGAGCAGTACTTC CASSYGRKNYEQYF
TRBJ2-5 few TRBV4-3 TRBD1 TGCGCCAGCAGCCCCGATTTTGGGACAGTCCAAGAGACCCAGTACTTC CASSPDFGTVQETQYF
TRBJ2-2 many TRBV14 . TGTGCCAGCAGCCAAGATAGTTACACCGGGGAGCTGTTTTTT CASSQDSYTGELFF
TRBJ1-6 few TRBV6-2/TRBV6-3 . TGTGCCAGCAGTTACTCGGCGGGGGAAGCCTATAATTCACCCCTCCACTTT CASSYSAGEAYNSPLHF
TRBJ2-1 . TRBV5-6 . TGTGCCAGCAGCCCCAGGGGACGGAACATCTACAATGAGCAGTTCTTC CASSPRGRNIYNEQFF
TRBJ1-4 . TRBV5-1 . TGCGCCAGCAGCTATGAATGGGCTAATGAAAAACTGTTTTTT CASSYEWANEKLFF
TRBJ1-6 . TRBV4-1 . TGCGCCAGCAGCCAAGATCTGGGAACAGTTAATTCACCCCTCCACTTT CASSQDLGTVNSPLHF
TRBJ2-7 few TRBV20-1 . TGCAGTGCTAGAGATGGTCAGTTCTACGAGCAGTACTTC CSARDGQFYEQYF
TRBJ1-5 few TRBV29-1 . TGCAGCGCATGGGGGCAGGCCAGGGATCGGGCCCAGCATTTT CSAWGQARDRAQHF
TRBJ2-7 . TRBV30 TRBD1 TGTGCCTGGTCCGGGACAGGGTTAAGCGAGCAGTACTTC CAWSGTGLSEQYF
TRBJ2-3 once TRBV6-1 . TGTGCCAGCAGCCCCAGGAGGGTGGGAACAGATACGCAGTATTTT CASSPRRVGTDTQYF
TRBJ2-3 . TRBV7-9 . TGTGCGGGGGGGGCCTCCACAGATACGCAGTATTTT CAGGASTDTQYF
TRBJ1-2 few TRBV10-3 . TGTGCCATCAGTGCTTCCGGGAGGGAACGGTATGGCTACACCTTC CAISASGRERYGYTF
TRBJ1-2 . TRBV7-8 . TGTGCCAGCAGCTTAGGGACAGCTGGGTATGGCTACACCTTC CASSLGTAGYGYTF
TRBJ1-4 few TRBV7-9 TRBD1 TGTGCCAGCAGCTTATCCGGGACAGACAATGAAAAACTGTTTTTT CASSLSGTDNEKLFF
TRBJ2-7 few TRBV28 TRBD1 TGTGCCAGCAGTTTCCGGGACAGGCCCCCCTACGAGCAGTACTTC CASSFRDRPPYEQYF
TRBJ1-2 . TRBV5-6 . TGTGCCAGCAGCTTGCCGGGCTACTTCTATGGCTACACCTTC CASSLPGYFYGYTF
TRBJ1-6 many TRBV27 . TGTGCCAGTAGCAACAGATACTCCTATAATTCACCCCTCCACTTT CASSNRYSYNSPLHF
TRBJ2-5 few TRBV28 . TGTGCCAGCAGTAGACCTAGCTCTGGAGAGACCCAGTACTTC CASSRPSSGETQYF
TRBJ2-1 few TRBV2 . TGTGCCTCGGGCAAGTCCTCAGGCCTCGATGAGCAGTTCTTC CASGKSSGLDEQFF
TRBJ2-1 few TRBV20-1 . TGCAGTGCTAGTGGTAGCGAGGCCTACAATGAGCAGTTCTTC CSASGSEAYNEQFF
TRBJ2-1 . TRBV2 TRBD1 TGTGCCAGCGGGACAGAATACAATGAGCAGTTCTTC CASGTEYNEQFF
TRBJ2-1 many TRBV7-9 . TGTGCCAGCAGCTTAGCTTTAACTAGCAGCTACAATGAGCAGTTCTTC CASSLALTSSYNEQFF
TRBJ2-7 . TRBV29-1 . TGCAGCGTTGCGGCCTTAACAGGCAAAAGCTCCTACGAGCAGTACTTC CSVAALTGKSSYEQYF
TRBJ2-7 . TRBV20-1 TRBD2 TGCAGTGCTACCCCTAGCGGGGGGAACTACGAGCAGTACTTC CSATPSGGNYEQYF
TRBJ1-1 . TRBV10-3 TRBD1 TGTGCCATCAGTGAGGCAGGGGGAAAGACTGAAGCTTTCTTT CAISEAGGKTEAFF